The rows below give T cell receptor beta chains drawn from one sample of a study of T-cell reconstitution after alpha-beta-depleted transplantation in children. Via MiXCR, TCRdb re-called the PCR reads, giving one row per CDR3 protein. The sample yields more than 200,000 distinct CDR3 sequences, 9.7% seen once. The specimen comprised PBMCs from the stem cell graft donor, sampled from the stem cell graft. These receptors came from a human donor who donated a stem cell graft to a child with SCID. Both conserved end residues are part of each CDR3. D genes are given only for firm matches. Rows may omit the clone size; those that give it use once, few, many or a size class.

clone_size d_call j_call v_call cdr3_aa cdr3_nt
many . TRBJ1-6 TRBV5-5 CASSSLPGGRINSPLHF TGTGCCAGCAGCTCTCTTCCCGGGGGACGGATTAATTCACCCCTCCACTTT
many . TRBJ1-1 TRBV2 CASTRTRGGSTEAFF TGTGCCAGCACCAGAACGAGGGGTGGTAGCACTGAAGCTTTCTTT
many . TRBJ2-3 TRBV9 CASSVAVADTQYF TGTGCCAGCAGCGTAGCTGTGGCAGATACGCAGTATTTT
many . TRBJ2-5 TRBV5-1 CASSARGGRREETQYF TGCGCCAGCAGTGCACGCGGGGGCCGGAGGGAAGAGACCCAGTACTTC
few . TRBJ2-2 TRBV7-2 CASSLSKANTGELFF TGTGCCAGCAGCTTAAGTAAAGCGAACACCGGGGAGCTGTTTTTT
many TRBD2 TRBJ2-3 TRBV28 CASSFPRAGVSDTQYF TGTGCCAGCAGTTTCCCTCGGGCGGGGGTTTCAGATACGCAGTATTTT
many . TRBJ1-2 TRBV18 CASSAGQPYGYTF TGTGCCAGCTCCGCGGGACAACCTTATGGCTACACCTTC
many . TRBJ2-2 TRBV5-1 CASSPDSFTGELFF TGCGCCAGCAGCCCAGACAGTTTCACCGGGGAGCTGTTTTTT
many TRBD1 TRBJ1-6 TRBV20-1 CSASRDRNSPLHF TGCAGTGCTAGCCGGGACAGAAATTCACCCCTCCACTTT
. . TRBJ2-3 TRBV9 CASSVATPADTQYF TGTGCCAGCAGCGTAGCTACGCCCGCAGATACGCAGTATTTT
many . TRBJ1-1 TRBV7-9 CASILHSTNTEAFF TGTGCCAGCATCCTACACTCCACGAACACTGAAGCTTTCTTT